This T cell receptor beta chain was recorded in a study of T cell repertoires in cytomegalovirus infection. The V gene's germline CDR1 is MDHEN and CDR2 SYDVKM. The CDR3 totals 13 residues. V dropped 6 bases and J dropped 3; count of bases not matched to a gene: 4. A single record per CDR3 protein comes from TCRdb applying MiXCR to the reads. The sample shows some 170,000 distinct CDR3 sequences, about a sixth of them seen only once. This clonotype occurred a few times. The antigen remains unidentified. Study-wide findings and caveats: CMV-specific TCR beta clonotypes restricted by HLA-C dominated the ex vivo response.

Material for sequencing was CD8+ T cells from PBMCs. The TCR originated in a human donor in good health (CMV status not recorded). Some clones in this sample may be carry-over from other donors' samples. The chain carries TRBV28 and TRBJ2-7, with 8 bases lining up with TRBD1. The CDR3 DNA reads as TGTGCCAGCAGCCACACAGGGGGCTACGAGCAGTACTTC. It codes for CASSHTGGYEQYF.